What follows are 3 T cell receptor beta chains derived from one specimen sequenced in a study of vaccination effects on CD4 cells after COVID-19. No cognate antigen is known for these TCRs. Libraries were prepared by immunoSEQ multiplex PCR; TCRdb keeps only in-frame clonotypes and omits some of them. The sample has 41,000 or so clones, over 60% seen once. ViraFEST used viral peptide pools to expand antigen-specific CD4+ T cells before sequencing. Isolation of CD4+ T cells took place after 10 days of culture. Neither prior SARS-CoV-2 infection nor positive nucleocapsid antibodies were present in the vaccine recipients. The material was CD4+ T cells from PBMCs cultured with HCoV-NL63 spike peptides, obtained before COVID-19 vaccination. These receptors originate from a human donor who received a COVID-19 vaccine.

The DNA for the CDR3 is TGCGCCAGCAGCCCCGGAGTCCAAGAGGAAAAACTGTTTTTT. Protein: CASSPGVQEEKLFF. This chain connects TRBV5-1 to TRBJ1-4; D remains unclear. Trimming removed 4 bases at V and 8 bases at J, with 15 bases between. There are 14 residues in the CDR3. Germline-derived CDR1 and CDR2 are SGHRS and YFSETQ.

The chain has TRBV1 and TRBJ2-7; whether TRBD2, the table's D call, matches the DNA was not checked. TRBV1 is a pseudogene. This CDR3 spans 20 amino acids. DNA of the CDR3: TGCACCAGCAGCCAAGATCGCGCAGGGGAGCGGGCGGGGGCCCCCTACGAGCAGTACGTC. The encoded protein is CTSSQDRAGERAGAPYEQYV.

This clone has only one observation. V is TRBV7-3 and J is TRBJ2-2; D is perhaps TRBD2 (5 bases). Trimming took 2 bases from V and 10 from J, leaving 14 bases between them. CDR3 length: 14 residues. The germline gives CDR1 SGHTA, CDR2 FQGTGA. The CDR3, as DNA: TGTGCCAGCAGCTTATCTCCGGGGAGTGAGGAGCTGTTTTTT. Translated: CASSLSPGSEELFF.